The sequence of this TCR beta chain was determined in a study of blood T cell repertoires in COVID-19. CDR1 is SGHTA, CDR2 FQGNSA, per germline. With 5 bases removed from V and 1 base from J, the gap between germline ends came to 13 bases. This CDR3 has 15 amino acids. The table came from immunoSEQ multiplex PCR; TCRdb's copy has only in-frame clones and leaves some out. Among 40,000 to 55,000 clones listed, about 90% were seen once. This chain connects TRBV7-2 to TRBJ2-3, with D hard to call. Sequencing was carried out using peripheral blood. The TCR was taken from a human donor in a cohort sampled during active COVID-19. This CDR3 reads CASSQTVQRTDTQYF. CDR3 bases: TGTGCCAGCAGCCAGACCGTACAGCGCACAGATACGCAGTATTTT. The whole variable domain, remainder taken from reference TRBV7-2 and TRBJ2-3, is GAGVSQSPSNKVTEKGKDVELRCDPISGHTALYWYRQSLGQGLEFLIYFQGNSAPDKSGLPSDRFSAERTGGSVSTLTIQRTQQEDSAVYLCASSQTVQRTDTQYFGPGTRLTVL.